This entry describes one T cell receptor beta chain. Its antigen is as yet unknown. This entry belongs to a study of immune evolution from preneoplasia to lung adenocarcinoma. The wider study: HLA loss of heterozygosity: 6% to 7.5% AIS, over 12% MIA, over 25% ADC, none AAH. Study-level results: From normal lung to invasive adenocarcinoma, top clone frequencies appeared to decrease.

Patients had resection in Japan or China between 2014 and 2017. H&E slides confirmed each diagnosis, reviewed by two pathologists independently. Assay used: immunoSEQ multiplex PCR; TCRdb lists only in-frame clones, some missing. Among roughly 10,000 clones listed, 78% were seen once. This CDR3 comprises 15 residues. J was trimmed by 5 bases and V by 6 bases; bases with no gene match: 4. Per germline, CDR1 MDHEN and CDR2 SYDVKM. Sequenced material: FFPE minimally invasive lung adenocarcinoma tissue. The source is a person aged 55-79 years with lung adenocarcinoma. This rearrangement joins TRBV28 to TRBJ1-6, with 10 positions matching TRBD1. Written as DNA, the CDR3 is TGTGCCAGCAGCTCAGGACAGGGGGATAATTCACCCCTCCACTTT. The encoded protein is CASSSGQGDNSPLHF.